The rows below give T cell receptor beta chains drawn from one sample of a study of PD-L1 blockade in urothelial cancer. Some clones are missing from TCRdb's copy, which holds only in-frame ones; the method was immunoSEQ multiplex PCR. In the table there are 70,000 to 75,000 clones, roughly nine tenths of which are singletons. The source material was PBMCs, sampled around atezolizumab (anti-PD-L1) treatment. These receptor sequences come from a man between 60 and 75 years old with urothelial cancer. The CDR3 runs from the conserved cysteine through the conserved F or W. D genes are given only for firm matches. A row's size may be missing; if present it is once, few, many or a size class.

TGTGCCAGCAGCCCCGGGACAGGGGGAGGGTATGGCTACACCTTC	CASSPGTGGGYGYTF	TRBJ1-2	TRBV5-6	.	TRBD1
TGTGCCAGCAGCCTTGGACAGGGGTGGCAGCCCCAGCATTTT	CASSLGQGWQPQHF	TRBJ1-5	TRBV6-5	.	TRBD1
TGTGCCAGATCGACGTGGGGCCGGGGACAGGGATCCTACGAGCAGTACTTC	CARSTWGRGQGSYEQYF	TRBJ2-7	TRBV2	.	TRBD1
TGCGCCAGCAGCCAAGTCCGACTAGCGGGAGGCCGGGTCGGGGAGCTGTTTTTT	CASSQVRLAGGRVGELFF	TRBJ2-2	TRBV4-1	.	TRBD2
TGTGCCAGCAAGTTCGGAGTATCTGGAAACACCATATATTTT	CASKFGVSGNTIYF	TRBJ1-3	TRBV28	.	.
TGTGCCAGCAGTCCCGGGGGGCTCAACAATCAGCCCCAGCATTTT	CASSPGGLNNQPQHF	TRBJ1-5	TRBV27	.	.
TGCGCCAGCAGCCAAGATGGACAACTGAGGGGCTACACCTTC	CASSQDGQLRGYTF	TRBJ1-2	TRBV4-1	.	.
TGTGCCAGCAGCCCACAGGGGGTGGATAATTCACCCCTCCACTTT	CASSPQGVDNSPLHF	TRBJ1-6	TRBV7-3	.	TRBD1
TGTGCCAGCAGTGATGCCGGAGCTAACTATGGCTACACCTTC	CASSDAGANYGYTF	TRBJ1-2	TRBV2	.	.
TGTGCCAGCAGCCGGGACAAAAAACTGTTTTTT	CASSRDKKLFF	TRBJ1-4	TRBV28	.	.
TGCGCCAGCAGCTTTCGGACAGGATCGAACACTGAAGCTTTCTTT	CASSFRTGSNTEAFF	TRBJ1-1	TRBV5-1	.	TRBD1
TGTGCCAGCTCGCTACCCTCCGGGACAGGGGGCTCCGGGGATGGCTACACCTTC	CASSLPSGTGGSGDGYTF	TRBJ1-2	TRBV18	.	TRBD1
TGTGCCAGCAGCCCACAAAATCCAAGACTAGCGGGAGGGGTAGATACGCAGTATTTT	CASSPQNPRLAGGVDTQYF	TRBJ2-3	TRBV13	.	TRBD2
TGTGCCAGCAGTGGAGGCTCTGCATCCTACAATGAGCAGTTCTTC	CASSGGSASYNEQFF	TRBJ2-1	TRBV6-1	.	.
TGCGCCAGCAGCCGAGACAGGACTCGAAACACCATATATTTT	CASSRDRTRNTIYF	TRBJ1-3	TRBV5-1	.	.
TGTGCCACCAAATTGGACAGGGGAGGTTACAATGAGCAGTTCTTC	CATKLDRGGYNEQFF	TRBJ2-1	TRBV6-5	.	TRBD1
TGCGCCAGCAGCCCCGGACAGGGGCCTCCCTCGGGCTACACCTTC	CASSPGQGPPSGYTF	TRBJ1-2	TRBV4-1	once	TRBD1
TGTGCCAGCAGTTTATTGGGACAGGGGAACACTGAAGCTTTCTTT	CASSLLGQGNTEAFF	TRBJ1-1	TRBV27	.	TRBD1
TGTGCCAGCAGCCGGACAGGGGAGAATTCACCCCTCCACTTT	CASSRTGENSPLHF	TRBJ1-6	TRBV6-6	.	TRBD1
TGCGCCAGCAGCCCTCTAGCGGGGGGGTCGCGGACCCAGTACTTC	CASSPLAGGSRTQYF	TRBJ2-5	TRBV5-1	.	TRBD2
TGTGCCAGCAGCTTCCCGGGACAGGGGGCCGGAACGGACACTGAAGCTTTCTTT	CASSFPGQGAGTDTEAFF	TRBJ1-1	TRBV7-6	.	TRBD1
TGTGCCAGCAGGTCCCAGGGGATGAAGGGCTACACCTTC	CASRSQGMKGYTF	TRBJ1-2	TRBV7-6	.	.
TGTGCCAGCCGGGACAGGGACTACGAGCAGTACTTC	CASRDRDYEQYF	TRBJ2-7	TRBV28	.	TRBD1
TGTGCCAGCAGTGCACAGGGTCAGAAGTCAGGTGGCTACACCTTC	CASSAQGQKSGGYTF	TRBJ1-2	TRBV6-1	.	.
TGTGCCAGCAGTTTACCGAGGACAGCAGCGAACACCGGGGAGCTGTTTTTT	CASSLPRTAANTGELFF	TRBJ2-2	TRBV28	.	.
TGTGCCAGCAGCGTAGTTGTTAGCGGGAACAATGAGCAGTTCTTC	CASSVVVSGNNEQFF	TRBJ2-1	TRBV9	.	TRBD2
TGTGCCAGCAGCTTAGGTGCTAGCGGGAACACAGATACGCAGTATTTT	CASSLGASGNTDTQYF	TRBJ2-3	TRBV7-8	.	TRBD2
TGCGCCAGCAGCTTGGTGGTAGCGGCAAACACCGGGGAGCTGTTTTTT	CASSLVVAANTGELFF	TRBJ2-2	TRBV5-1	.	.
TGTGCTAGTGGTTTGGTTTTAGGAGGTTTGGAAGAGACCCAGTACTTC	CASGLVLGGLEETQYF	TRBJ2-5	TRBV12-5	.	.
TGTGCCAGCAGCTTTTCAACAGGAGCGGGTGAAAAACTGTTTTTT	CASSFSTGAGEKLFF	TRBJ1-4	TRBV7-7	.	.
TGTGCCAGCAGCTTAGCGCGAGGGAGAAAGTCCTACGAGCAGTACTTC	CASSLARGRKSYEQYF	TRBJ2-7	TRBV7-9	.	.
TGTGCCAGCAGCTTAGGTGGGACTTCTAATGAAAAACTGTTTTTT	CASSLGGTSNEKLFF	TRBJ1-4	TRBV7-2	.	.
TGTGCCAGCACCGAAATTTGCACCATGAGGGGGCGCAGCTATGGCTACACCTTC	CASTEICTMRGRSYGYTF	TRBJ1-2	TRBV21-1	.	.
TGCGCCAGCAGCATGGGGGAACAGGGGGCCTCTGGCTACACCTTC	CASSMGEQGASGYTF	TRBJ1-2	TRBV5-1	.	TRBD1
TGTGCCAGCAGTCAAGCATCCAACGTCCTGACTTTC	CASSQASNVLTF	TRBJ2-6	TRBV28	.	.
TGCGCCAGCAGCATGGGACAAATCACCGGGGAGCTGTTTTTT	CASSMGQITGELFF	TRBJ2-2	TRBV5-1	.	.
TGTGCCAGCAGGTCCGGGACAGGGGGCACCGGGGAGCTGTTTTTT	CASRSGTGGTGELFF	TRBJ2-2	TRBV7-3	.	TRBD1
TGTGCCTGGAGTGTAAAAGGGGGATCACGGCAGTACTTC	CAWSVKGGSRQYF	TRBJ2-7	TRBV30	.	.
TGTGCCAGCAGCTCGCGGGGGGGGAACACTGAAGCTTTCTTT	CASSSRGGNTEAFF	TRBJ1-1	TRBV7-2	few	.
TGCGCCAGCAGCCGGAACACAGGGGACGAGCAGTACTTC	CASSRNTGDEQYF	TRBJ2-7	TRBV10-1	.	TRBD1
TGTGCCAGCAGTCCCTCGACAGCGTCTCGAGTCAATGAGCAGTTCTTC	CASSPSTASRVNEQFF	TRBJ2-1	TRBV2	.	.
TGTGCCGCGGGCCAGCGGGAGACCTACAATGAGCAGTTCTTC	CAAGQRETYNEQFF	TRBJ2-1	TRBV6-6	.	TRBD2
TGCGCCAGCAGCTTGGTGGGCAGGGCTACCAATTCACCCCTCCACTTT	CASSLVGRATNSPLHF	TRBJ1-6	TRBV5-1	.	.
TGTGCCGCCGGGACAGAGAAGAGAACCCAGTACTTC	CAAGTEKRTQYF	TRBJ2-5	TRBV25-1	.	TRBD1
TGTGCCACCCAAGGGGACAAAAACACCGGGGAGCTGTTTTTT	CATQGDKNTGELFF	TRBJ2-2	TRBV10-3	.	.
TGTGCCGCCTCCTGGAGGGGCTCAACTAATGAAAAACTGTTTTTT	CAASWRGSTNEKLFF	TRBJ1-4	TRBV19	.	.
TGTGCCAGCAGCCCTCACGGACAGCAAAGACATCAGCCCCAGCATTTT	CASSPHGQQRHQPQHF	TRBJ1-5	TRBV5-7	.	.
TGTGCCAGCAGCGGTCGAAGGGGAGGACAGCCCCAGCATTTT	CASSGRRGGQPQHF	TRBJ1-5	TRBV7-8	.	.
TGTGCCAGCAGCGGGGACAGGACAACTGCGGGCACTGAAGCTTTCTTT	CASSGDRTTAGTEAFF	TRBJ1-1	TRBV2	.	TRBD1
TGCAGCGTTGAAGGGTATTTGGAGCCCGGGACAGGGAACTACAATGAGCAGTTCTTC	CSVEGYLEPGTGNYNEQFF	TRBJ2-1	TRBV29-1	.	TRBD1
TGCGCCAGCAGCTTGGGAGTGAGACAGGCCCAAAACATTCAGTACTTC	CASSLGVRQAQNIQYF	TRBJ2-4	TRBV5-1	.	.
TGTGCCAGCAGCTGGGGACAGACTTACGAGCAGTACTTC	CASSWGQTYEQYF	TRBJ2-7	TRBV5-6	.	TRBD1